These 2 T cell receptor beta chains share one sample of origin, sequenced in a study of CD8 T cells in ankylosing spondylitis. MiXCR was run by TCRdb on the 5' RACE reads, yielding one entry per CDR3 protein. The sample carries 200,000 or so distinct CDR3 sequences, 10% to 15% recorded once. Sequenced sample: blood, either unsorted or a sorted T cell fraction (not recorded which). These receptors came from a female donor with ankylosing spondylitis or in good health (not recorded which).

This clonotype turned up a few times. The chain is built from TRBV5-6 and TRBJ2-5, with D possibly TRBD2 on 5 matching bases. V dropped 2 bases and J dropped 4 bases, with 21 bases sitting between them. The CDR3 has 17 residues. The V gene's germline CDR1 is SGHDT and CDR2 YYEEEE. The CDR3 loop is CASSFHLKEEKGETQYF. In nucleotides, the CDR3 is TGTGCCAGCAGCTTTCACCTCAAGGAGGAAAAGGGAGAGACCCAGTACTTC.

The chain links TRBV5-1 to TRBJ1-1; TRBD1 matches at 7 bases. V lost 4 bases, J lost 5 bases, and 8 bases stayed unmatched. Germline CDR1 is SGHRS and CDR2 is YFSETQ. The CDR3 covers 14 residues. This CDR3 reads CASSMTGSFTEAFF. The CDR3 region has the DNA TGCGCCAGCAGCATGACAGGGAGTTTTACTGAAGCTTTCTTT.